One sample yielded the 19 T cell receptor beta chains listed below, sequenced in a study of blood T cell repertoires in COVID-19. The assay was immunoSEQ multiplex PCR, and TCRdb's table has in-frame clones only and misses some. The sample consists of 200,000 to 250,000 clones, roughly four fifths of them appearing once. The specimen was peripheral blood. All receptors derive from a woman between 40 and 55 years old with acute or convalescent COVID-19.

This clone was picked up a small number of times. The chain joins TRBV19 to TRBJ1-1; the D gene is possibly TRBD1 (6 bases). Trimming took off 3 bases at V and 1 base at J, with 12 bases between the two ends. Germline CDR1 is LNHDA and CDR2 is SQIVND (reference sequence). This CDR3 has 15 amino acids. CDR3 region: CASSIWQGRNTEAFF. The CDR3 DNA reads TGTGCCAGTAGTATCTGGCAGGGGCGGAACACTGAAGCTTTCTTT.

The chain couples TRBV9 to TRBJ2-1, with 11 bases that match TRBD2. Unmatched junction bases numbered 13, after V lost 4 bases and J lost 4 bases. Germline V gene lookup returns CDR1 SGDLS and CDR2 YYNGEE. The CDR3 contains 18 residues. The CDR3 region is CASSPPYPLAGGYNEQFF. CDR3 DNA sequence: TGTGCCAGCAGCCCCCCGTACCCCCTAGCGGGGGGTTACAATGAGCAGTTCTTC.

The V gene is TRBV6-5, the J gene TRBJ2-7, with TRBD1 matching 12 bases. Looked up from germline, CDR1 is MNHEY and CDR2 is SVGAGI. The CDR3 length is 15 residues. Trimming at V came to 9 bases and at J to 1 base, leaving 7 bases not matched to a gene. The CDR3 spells CASCWDRGLSYEQYF. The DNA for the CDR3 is TGTGCCAGTTGCTGGGACAGGGGGCTTTCCTACGAGCAGTACTTC.

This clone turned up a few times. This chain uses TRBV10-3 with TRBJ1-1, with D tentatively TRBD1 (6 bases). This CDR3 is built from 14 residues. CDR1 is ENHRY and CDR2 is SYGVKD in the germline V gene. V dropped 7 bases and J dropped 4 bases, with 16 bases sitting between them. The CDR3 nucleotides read TGTGCCATCAAGGTTGGGGGGGCTACCACTGAAGCTTTCTTT. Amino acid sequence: CAIKVGGATTEAFF.

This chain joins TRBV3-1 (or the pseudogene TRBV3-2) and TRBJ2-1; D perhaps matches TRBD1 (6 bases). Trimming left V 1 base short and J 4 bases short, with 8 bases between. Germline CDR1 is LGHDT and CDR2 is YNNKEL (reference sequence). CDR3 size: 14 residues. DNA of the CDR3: TGTGCCAGCAGCCAAGGCAGGGGATACAATGAGCAGTTCTTC. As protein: CASSQGRGYNEQFF.

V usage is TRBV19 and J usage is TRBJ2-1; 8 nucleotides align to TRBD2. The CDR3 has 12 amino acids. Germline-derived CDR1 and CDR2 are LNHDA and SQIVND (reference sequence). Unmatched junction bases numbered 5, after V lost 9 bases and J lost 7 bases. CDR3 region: CASRTSRNEQFF. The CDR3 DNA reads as TGTGCCAGCAGGACTAGCCGTAATGAGCAGTTCTTC.

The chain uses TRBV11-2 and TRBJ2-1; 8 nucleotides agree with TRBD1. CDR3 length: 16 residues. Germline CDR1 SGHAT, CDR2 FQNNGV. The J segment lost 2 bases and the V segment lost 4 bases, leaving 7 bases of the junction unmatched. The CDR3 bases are TGTGCCAGCAGCTCCTCCGACAGGGGACCCTACAATGAGCAGTTCTTC. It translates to CASSSSDRGPYNEQFF.

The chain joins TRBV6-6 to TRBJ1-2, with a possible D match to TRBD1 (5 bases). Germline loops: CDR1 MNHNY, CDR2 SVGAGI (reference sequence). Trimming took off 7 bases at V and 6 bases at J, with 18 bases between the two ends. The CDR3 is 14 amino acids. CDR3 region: CASTLGHRTDGYTF. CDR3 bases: TGTGCCAGCACCTTAGGGCACAGGACGGATGGCTACACCTTC.

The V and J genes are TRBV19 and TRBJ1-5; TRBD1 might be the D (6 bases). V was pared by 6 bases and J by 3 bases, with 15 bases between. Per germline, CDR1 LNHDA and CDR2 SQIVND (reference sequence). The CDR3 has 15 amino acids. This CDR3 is CASSREGGPNQPQHF. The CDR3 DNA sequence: TGTGCCAGTAGCAGAGAAGGGGGTCCCAATCAGCCCCAGCATTTT.

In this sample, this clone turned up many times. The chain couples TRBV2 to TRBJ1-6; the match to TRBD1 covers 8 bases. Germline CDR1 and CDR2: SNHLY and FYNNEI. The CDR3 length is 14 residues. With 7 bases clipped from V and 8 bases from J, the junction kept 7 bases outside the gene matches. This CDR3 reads CASTPQGADSPLHF. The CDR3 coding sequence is TGTGCCAGCACCCCTCAGGGGGCGGATTCACCCCTCCACTTT.

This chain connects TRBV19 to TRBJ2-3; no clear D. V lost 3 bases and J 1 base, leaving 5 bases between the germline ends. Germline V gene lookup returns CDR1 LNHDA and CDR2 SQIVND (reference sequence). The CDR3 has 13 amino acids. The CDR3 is CASSIQGTDTQYF. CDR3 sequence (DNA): TGTGCCAGTAGTATTCAGGGCACAGATACGCAGTATTTT.

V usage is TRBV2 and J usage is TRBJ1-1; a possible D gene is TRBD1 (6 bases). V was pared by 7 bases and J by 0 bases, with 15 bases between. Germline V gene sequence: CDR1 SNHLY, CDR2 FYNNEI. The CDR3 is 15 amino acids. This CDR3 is CASTPQGTLNTEAFF. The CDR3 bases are TGTGCCAGCACCCCTCAGGGGACCCTGAACACTGAAGCTTTCTTT.

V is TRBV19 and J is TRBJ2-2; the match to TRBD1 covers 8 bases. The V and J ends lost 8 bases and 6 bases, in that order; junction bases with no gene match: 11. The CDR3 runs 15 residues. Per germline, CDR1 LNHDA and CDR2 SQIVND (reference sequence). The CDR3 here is CASRWTGYESGELFF. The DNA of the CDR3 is TGTGCCAGTCGTTGGACAGGGTATGAATCCGGGGAGCTGTTTTTT.

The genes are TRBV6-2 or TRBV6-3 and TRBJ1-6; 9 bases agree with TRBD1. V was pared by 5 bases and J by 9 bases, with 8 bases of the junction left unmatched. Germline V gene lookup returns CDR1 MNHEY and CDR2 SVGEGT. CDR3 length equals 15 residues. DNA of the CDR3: TGTGCCAGCAGTGACCGGGACAGGGTGGTTTCACCCCTCCACTTT. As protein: CASSDRDRVVSPLHF.

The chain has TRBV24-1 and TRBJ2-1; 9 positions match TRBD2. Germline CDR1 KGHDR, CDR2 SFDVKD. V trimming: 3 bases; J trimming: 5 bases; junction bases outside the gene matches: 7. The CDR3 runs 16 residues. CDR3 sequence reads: CATSDLPGLADNEQFF. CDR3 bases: TGTGCCACCAGTGATCTCCCGGGACTAGCTGACAATGAGCAGTTCTTC.

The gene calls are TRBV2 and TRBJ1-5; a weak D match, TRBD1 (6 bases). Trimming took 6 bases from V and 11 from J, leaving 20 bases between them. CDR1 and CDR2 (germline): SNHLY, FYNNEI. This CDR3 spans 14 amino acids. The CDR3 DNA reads TGTGCCAGCAGCCACAGGGTCCCAGAGTTGGCCCAGCATTTT. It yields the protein CASSHRVPELAQHF. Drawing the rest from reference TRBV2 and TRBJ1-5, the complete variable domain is EPEVTQTPSHQVTQMGQEVILRCVPISNHLYFYWYRQILGQKVEFLVSFYNNEISEKSEIFDDQFSVERPDGSNFTLKIRSTKLEDSAMYFCASSHRVPELAQHFGDGTRLSIL.

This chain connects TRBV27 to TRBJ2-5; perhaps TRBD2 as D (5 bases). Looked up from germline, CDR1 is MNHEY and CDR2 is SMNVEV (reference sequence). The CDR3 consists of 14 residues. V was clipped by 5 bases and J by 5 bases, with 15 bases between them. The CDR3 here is CASSGIRGSETQYF. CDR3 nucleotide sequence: TGTGCCAGCAGTGGGATTAGAGGGTCGGAGACCCAGTACTTC.

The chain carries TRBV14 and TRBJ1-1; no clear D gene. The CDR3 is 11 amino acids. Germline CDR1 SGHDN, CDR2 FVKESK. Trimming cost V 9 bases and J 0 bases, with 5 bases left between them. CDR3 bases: TGTGCCAGTCAGTTGAACACTGAAGCTTTCTTT. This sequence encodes CASQLNTEAFF.

The DNA for the CDR3 is TGTGCCACCAGTGATTTCCGGGGGGAGCTGTTTTTT. Encoded protein: CATSDFRGELFF. This chain uses TRBV24-1 with TRBJ2-2; D remains unclear. Trimming removed 1 base from V and 8 bases from J, with 4 bases in between. The CDR3 consists of 12 residues. CDR1 is KGHDR, CDR2 SFDVKD, per germline.